This T cell receptor beta chain is drawn from a study of blood T cell repertoires in COVID-19. Assay used: immunoSEQ multiplex PCR; TCRdb lists only in-frame clones, some missing. The repertoire holds about 130,000 clones, 80% to 85% seen once, with over 15% in the top ten. V shed 4 bases, J shed 1 base, and the junction held 5 bases outside the gene matches. The CDR3 runs to 15 residues. The germline V gene has CDR1 SGHDT and CDR2 YYEEEE. The chain uses TRBV5-6 and TRBJ2-7; 10 positions agree with TRBD2. The TCR sequence derives from a young man who had recovered from COVID-19. The specimen was PBMCs or T cells enriched from blood (not recorded which). For the CDR3, the DNA is TGTGCCAGCAGCACCCTAGCGGGAGCGTCCTACGAGCAGTACTTC. It is translated as CASSTLAGASYEQYF.